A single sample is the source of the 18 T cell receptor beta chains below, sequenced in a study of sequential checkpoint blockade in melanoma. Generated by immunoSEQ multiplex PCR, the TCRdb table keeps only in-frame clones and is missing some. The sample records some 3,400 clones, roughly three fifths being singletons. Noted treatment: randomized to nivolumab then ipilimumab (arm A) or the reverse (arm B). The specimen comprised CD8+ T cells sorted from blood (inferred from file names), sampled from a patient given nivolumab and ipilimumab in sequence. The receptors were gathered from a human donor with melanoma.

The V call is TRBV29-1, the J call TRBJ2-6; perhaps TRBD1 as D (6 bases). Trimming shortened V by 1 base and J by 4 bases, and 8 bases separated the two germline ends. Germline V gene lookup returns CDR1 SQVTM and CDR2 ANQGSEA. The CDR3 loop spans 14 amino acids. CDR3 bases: TGCAGCGTTGAAGGACAGGCGGGGGCCAACGTCCTGACTTTC. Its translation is CSVEGQAGANVLTF. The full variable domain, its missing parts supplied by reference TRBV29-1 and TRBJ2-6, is SAVISQKPSRDICQRGTSLTIQCQVDSQVTMMFWYRQQPGQSLTLIATANQGSEATYESGFVIDKFPISRPNLTFSTLTVSNMSPEDSSIYLCSVEGQAGANVLTFGAGSRLTVL.

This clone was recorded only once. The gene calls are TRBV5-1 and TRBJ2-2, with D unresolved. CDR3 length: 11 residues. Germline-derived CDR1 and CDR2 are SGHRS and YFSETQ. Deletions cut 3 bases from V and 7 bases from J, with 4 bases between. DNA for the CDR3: TGCGCCAGCAGCTCCTTCGGGGAGCTGTTTTTT. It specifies CASSSFGELFF.

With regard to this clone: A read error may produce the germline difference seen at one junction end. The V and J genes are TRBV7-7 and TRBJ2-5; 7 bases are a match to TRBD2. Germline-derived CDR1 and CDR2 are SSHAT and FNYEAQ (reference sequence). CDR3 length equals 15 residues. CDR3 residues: CASSPFSGPAEEQYF. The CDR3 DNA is TGTGCTAGCAGCCCATTTAGCGGGCCCGCGGAAGAGCAGTACTTC.

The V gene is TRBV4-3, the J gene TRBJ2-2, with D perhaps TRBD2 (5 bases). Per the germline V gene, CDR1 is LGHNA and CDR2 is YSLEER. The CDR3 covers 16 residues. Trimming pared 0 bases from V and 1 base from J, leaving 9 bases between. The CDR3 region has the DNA TGCGCCAGCAGCCAAGACTGGGCGGGGAACACCGGGGAGCTGTTTTTT. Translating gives CASSQDWAGNTGELFF.

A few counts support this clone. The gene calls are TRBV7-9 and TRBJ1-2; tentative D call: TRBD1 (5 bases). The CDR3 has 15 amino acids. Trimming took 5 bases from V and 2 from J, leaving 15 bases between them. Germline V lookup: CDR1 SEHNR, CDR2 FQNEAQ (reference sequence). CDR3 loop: CASSHGWAGNYGYTF. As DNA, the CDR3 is TGTGCCAGCAGCCACGGTTGGGCAGGGAACTATGGCTACACCTTC.

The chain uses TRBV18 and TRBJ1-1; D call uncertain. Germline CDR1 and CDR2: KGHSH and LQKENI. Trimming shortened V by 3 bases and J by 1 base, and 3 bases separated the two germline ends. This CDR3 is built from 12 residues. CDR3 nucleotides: TGTGCCAGCTCACCGGCGAACACTGAAGCTTTCTTT. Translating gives CASSPANTEAFF.

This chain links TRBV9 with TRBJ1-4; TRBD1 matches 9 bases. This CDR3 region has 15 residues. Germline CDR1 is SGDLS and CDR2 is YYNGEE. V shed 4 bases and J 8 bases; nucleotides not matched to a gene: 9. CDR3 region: CASSPVVDRGEKLFF. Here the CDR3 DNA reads TGTGCCAGCAGCCCAGTTGTGGACAGGGGCGAAAAACTGTTTTTT. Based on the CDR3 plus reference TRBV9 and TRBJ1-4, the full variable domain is DSGVTQTPKHLITATGQRVTLRCSPRSGDLSVYWYQQSLDQGLQFLIQYYNGEERAKGNILERFSAQQFPDLHSELNLSSLELGDSALYFCASSPVVDRGEKLFFGSGTQLSVL.

In nucleotides, the CDR3 is TGTGCCAGCAGTTCAGGGGGCCCAAATCAGCCCCAGCATTTT. This sequence encodes CASSSGGPNQPQHF. J is TRBJ1-5 and V is TRBV27; 8 bases fit TRBD1. V trimming: 4 bases; J trimming: 4 bases; junction bases outside the gene matches: 3. Germline CDR1 and CDR2: MNHEY and SMNVEV (reference sequence). The length of the CDR3 is 14 residues.

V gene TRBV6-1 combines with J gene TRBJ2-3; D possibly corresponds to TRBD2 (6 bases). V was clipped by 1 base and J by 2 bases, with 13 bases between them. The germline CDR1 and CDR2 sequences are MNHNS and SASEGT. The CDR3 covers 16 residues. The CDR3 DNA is TGTGCCAGCAGTGAAGAGGTAGCGGTTTACACAGATACGCAGTATTTT. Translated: CASSEEVAVYTDTQYF.

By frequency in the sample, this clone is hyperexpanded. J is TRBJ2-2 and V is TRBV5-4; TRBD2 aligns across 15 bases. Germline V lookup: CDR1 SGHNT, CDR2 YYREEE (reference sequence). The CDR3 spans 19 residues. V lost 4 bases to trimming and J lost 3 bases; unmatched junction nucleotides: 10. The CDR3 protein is CASSGSPGLAGGDTGELFF. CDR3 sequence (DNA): TGTGCCAGCAGCGGGTCTCCGGGACTAGCGGGAGGCGACACCGGGGAGCTGTTTTTT.

CDR3 sequence reads: CASSLKPSGVLVDTQYF. CDR3 DNA: TGTGCCAGCAGCTTAAAGCCTAGCGGGGTGCTCGTGGATACGCAGTATTTT. V and J are TRBV7-8 and TRBJ2-3; 9 nucleotides agree with TRBD2. Looked up from germline, CDR1 is SGHVS and CDR2 is FQNEAQ. The V segment lost 2 bases and the J segment 6 bases; nucleotides outside the gene matches: 12. The CDR3 totals 17 residues.

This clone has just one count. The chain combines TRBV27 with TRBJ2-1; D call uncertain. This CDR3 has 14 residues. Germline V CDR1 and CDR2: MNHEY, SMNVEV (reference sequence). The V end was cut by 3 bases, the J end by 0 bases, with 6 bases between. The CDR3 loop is CASSFAASYNEQFF. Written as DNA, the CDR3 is TGTGCCAGCAGTTTCGCGGCCTCCTACAATGAGCAGTTCTTC.

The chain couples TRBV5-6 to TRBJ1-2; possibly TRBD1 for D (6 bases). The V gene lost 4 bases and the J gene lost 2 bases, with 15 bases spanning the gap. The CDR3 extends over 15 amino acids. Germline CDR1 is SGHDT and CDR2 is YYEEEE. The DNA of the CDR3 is TGTGCCAGCAGCGGGGGCTGGCAGGCGAACTATGGCTACACCTTC. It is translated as CASSGGWQANYGYTF.

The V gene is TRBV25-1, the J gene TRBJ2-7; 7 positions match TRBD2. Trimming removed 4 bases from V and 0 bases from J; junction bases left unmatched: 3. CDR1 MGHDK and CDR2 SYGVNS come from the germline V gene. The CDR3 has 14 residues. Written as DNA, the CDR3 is TGTGCCAGCAGTGGGCCTAGCGGCTCCTACGAGCAGTACTTC. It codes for CASSGPSGSYEQYF.

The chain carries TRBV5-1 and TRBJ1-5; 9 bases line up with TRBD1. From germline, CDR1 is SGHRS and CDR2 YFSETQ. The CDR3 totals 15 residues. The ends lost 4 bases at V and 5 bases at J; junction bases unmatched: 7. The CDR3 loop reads CASSPRTGVDQPQHF. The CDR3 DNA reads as TGCGCCAGCAGCCCCCGGACAGGGGTCGATCAGCCCCAGCATTTT.

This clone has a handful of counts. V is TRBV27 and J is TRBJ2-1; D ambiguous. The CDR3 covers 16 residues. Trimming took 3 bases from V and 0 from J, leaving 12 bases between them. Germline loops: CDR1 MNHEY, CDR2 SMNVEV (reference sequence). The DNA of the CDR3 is TGTGCCAGCAGTTTGTTACAGCCAAGCTCCTACAATGAGCAGTTCTTC. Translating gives CASSLLQPSSYNEQFF.

Here the CDR3 reads CASSNLLEREIPVADNEQFF. DNA for the CDR3: TGTGCCAGCAGCAATCTTTTGGAGCGGGAGATTCCGGTGGCGGACAATGAGCAGTTCTTC. This chain joins TRBV7-8 and TRBJ2-1; 8 bases are a match to TRBD2. In germline, CDR1 is SGHVS, CDR2 FQNEAQ. V lost 5 bases and J lost 5; bases outside the gene matches: 23. The CDR3 is made up of 20 amino acids.

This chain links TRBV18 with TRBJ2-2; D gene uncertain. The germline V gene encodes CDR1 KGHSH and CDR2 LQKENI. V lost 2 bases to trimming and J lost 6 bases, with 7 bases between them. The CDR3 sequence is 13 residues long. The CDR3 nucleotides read TGTGCCAGCTCACCAAGCTTCGCCGGGGAGCTGTTTTTT. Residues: CASSPSFAGELFF.